This T cell receptor beta chain was identified during a study of metastatic and nonmetastatic thyroid tumors (dated by TCRdb to the early 2020s). As for the study more broadly: Repertoires from peripheral blood and from tumor or nodule tissue samples of malignant and benign thyroid patients were compared.

This clone occurred many times. The clone's antigen remains unknown. Base quality data are lacking; no much larger clone is found one base away. No treatment had been received by any patient before thyroid surgery. The study retrospectively analysed patient clinical samples collected from the early 2010s to the late 2010s using T-cell receptor beta sequencing. The germline V end is reduced by 6 bases and the J end by 6 bases; junction bases left unmatched: 8. The CDR1 and CDR2 encoded by the germline V gene are MDHEN and SYDVKM. There are 14 amino acids in the CDR3, from cysteine to phenylalanine inclusive. Here the CDR3 DNA is all that survives: 42 bases in frame from base 1. The paper as a whole reports these results and caveats: In both blood and tumor samples, malignant tumors were reported to have significantly higher TCR beta diversity than benign nodules.

Receptors were amplified or captured by PCR. The data were produced on an Illumina HiSeq 4000. The TCR beta-chain CDR3 region of each patient was profiled by high-throughput sequencing. Processing in the source paper ran as follows. CDR3 differences across clinicopathological groups were used to build a classifier for discriminating distant-metastatic papillary thyroid cancer patients. To measure repertoire diversity the researchers used the Shannon index, while the Morisita-Horn index served to gauge how similar the tumor and blood repertoires were. TCRdb trimmed public reads at Q25 via fastp, called clones via MiXCR and kept in-frame beta chains. The V and J calls shown here were made by TCRdb, not taken from the authors' results. Here the sample has 30,000 or so clones; less than 20% occur a single time. The ten largest make up about 8% of the sample.

The chain is made from TRBV28 and TRBJ1-5; a stretch of 7 junction bases matches TRBD1. Sequencing was performed on blood. The receptor was derived from a female donor with papillary thyroid cancer or a benign thyroid nodule (not recorded which). Some clones in this sample may be carry-over from other donors' samples. The CDR3 protein is CASSLGQLSQPQHF. The nucleotide sequence is given as TGTGCCAGCAGCCTGGGACAGTTGAGTCAGCCCCAGCATTTT.